This T cell receptor beta chain stems from a study of CD8 T cells in ankylosing spondylitis. Study-level points and caveats: The authors reported significant enrichment of disease-linked clones in matched ankylosing spondylitis synovial fluid.

The CDR3 is 14 residues long. Germline CDR1 is SGDLS and CDR2 is YYNGEE. With 0 bases removed from V and 9 bases from J, the gap between germline ends came to 13 bases. This clonotype has at least ten counts. Its target is unknown. With molecular barcodes, quantitative 5'-RACE was used to make the TCR beta libraries. One entry per CDR3 protein, called by TCRdb with MiXCR from the 5' RACE reads. The data show 35,000 to 50,000 distinct CDR3 sequences, under 4.5% seen once. The sequence came from a female donor with ankylosing spondylitis or in good health (not recorded which). The sequencing input was blood, either unsorted or a sorted T cell fraction (not recorded which). The rearrangement uses TRBV9 and TRBJ2-1; TRBD1 is a possible D gene (5 bases). CDR3 bases: TGTGCCAGCAGCGTAGCGGCAGGGTGGGGTGAGCAGTTCTTC. Encoded protein: CASSVAAGWGEQFF.